These T cell receptor beta chains were read from a single sample in a study of cytomegalovirus exposure and HLA in healthy donors. Here immunoSEQ multiplex PCR was the method, and the copy in TCRdb shows in-frame clones only, minus some. The sample holds 100,000 to 150,000 clones. Sequenced: PBMCs. All receptors come from a man between 18 and 35 years old in good health and CMV-seronegative. Both conserved end residues are part of each CDR3. A D gene is named only where the DNA matches it firmly.

V gene: TRBV2; D gene: TRBD2; J gene: TRBJ2-7; CDR3 DNA: TGTGCCAGCAGAGAGCCCGGGGGGGCCTACGAGCAGTACTTC; CDR3 protein: CASREPGGAYEQYF
V gene: TRBV7-8; D gene: NA; J gene: TRBJ1-5; CDR3 DNA: TGTGCCAGCAGCTTAGCGTGGGGGAGGGTGGGGGATCAGCCCCAGCATTTT; CDR3 protein: CASSLAWGRVGDQPQHF
V gene: TRBV7-2; D gene: NA; J gene: TRBJ1-4; CDR3 DNA: TGTGCCAGCAGCTCTGGGGGGAGGCATGAAAAACTGTTTTTT; CDR3 protein: CASSSGGRHEKLFF
V gene: TRBV5-1; D gene: NA; J gene: TRBJ1-1; CDR3 DNA: TGCGCCAGCAGCGTAGGACAGATCCGAGAAGCTTTCTTT; CDR3 protein: CASSVGQIREAFF
V gene: TRBV6-6; D gene: TRBD1; J gene: TRBJ2-7; CDR3 DNA: TGTGCCAGCAGCCGACAGGGTAGCTCCTACGAGCAGTACTTC; CDR3 protein: CASSRQGSSYEQYF
V gene: TRBV5-1; D gene: NA; J gene: TRBJ2-7; CDR3 DNA: TGCGCCAGCAGCTTGGTTCGGGGGTCCGAGCAGTACTTC; CDR3 protein: CASSLVRGSEQYF
V gene: TRBV15; D gene: TRBD1; J gene: TRBJ1-2; CDR3 DNA: TGTGCCACCAGCAGTCCAGGGGGGCAAAACTATGGCTACACCTTC; CDR3 protein: CATSSPGGQNYGYTF
V gene: TRBV4-2; D gene: NA; J gene: TRBJ2-7; CDR3 DNA: TGTGCCAGCAGCCTCGGGACTGTATCCTACGAGCAGTACTTC; CDR3 protein: CASSLGTVSYEQYF
V gene: TRBV7-9; D gene: TRBD1; J gene: TRBJ2-7; CDR3 DNA: TGTGCCAGCAGCTTACGACAGGGAGTCTATGGGCAGTACTTC; CDR3 protein: CASSLRQGVYGQYF
V gene: TRBV4-1; D gene: NA; J gene: TRBJ2-7; CDR3 DNA: TGCGCCAGCAGCCCCCAAAAGGCACTAAACTACGAGCAGTACTTC; CDR3 protein: CASSPQKALNYEQYF
V gene: TRBV7-2; D gene: TRBD2; J gene: TRBJ2-1; CDR3 DNA: TGTGCCAGCAGCCACCCACGGAGCGGGGGGTTATACAATGAGCAGTTCTTC; CDR3 protein: CASSHPRSGGLYNEQFF
V gene: TRBV6-5; D gene: NA; J gene: TRBJ2-2; CDR3 DNA: TGTGCCAGCAGAACGACAGGTCCCGGGGAGCTGTTTTTT; CDR3 protein: CASRTTGPGELFF
V gene: TRBV18; D gene: NA; J gene: TRBJ2-1; CDR3 DNA: TGTGCCAGCTCACCACCGTCGGGGGTTCGGGGCAATGAGCAGTTCTTC; CDR3 protein: CASSPPSGVRGNEQFF
V gene: TRBV5-8; D gene: TRBD1; J gene: TRBJ2-7; CDR3 DNA: TGTGCCAGCAGCTTCAGGACAGGGGCTTTGAACGAGCAGTACTTC; CDR3 protein: CASSFRTGALNEQYF
V gene: TRBV19; D gene: TRBD1; J gene: TRBJ1-5; CDR3 DNA: TGTGCCAGTAGTACCGACAGGGGGCGTAATCAGCCCCAGCATTTT; CDR3 protein: CASSTDRGRNQPQHF
V gene: TRBV6-5; D gene: TRBD2; J gene: TRBJ2-1; CDR3 DNA: TGTGCCAGCAGTATGAGCGGGAGCCCGGCCGATGAGCAGTTCTTC; CDR3 protein: CASSMSGSPADEQFF
V gene: TRBV19; D gene: NA; J gene: TRBJ2-5; CDR3 DNA: TGTGCCAGTACGGCCTTTATCGGCGCGAGGGCAGAAGAGACCCAGTACTTC; CDR3 protein: CASTAFIGARAEETQYF
V gene: TRBV13; D gene: NA; J gene: TRBJ1-1; CDR3 DNA: TGTGCCAGCAGCCGGGATGGAGGGAACACTGAAGCTTTCTTT; CDR3 protein: CASSRDGGNTEAFF
V gene: TRBV5-1; D gene: TRBD1; J gene: TRBJ2-7; CDR3 DNA: TGCGCCAGCAGCTTGGCCGCGGGACAGGGGTCCTACGAGCAGTACTTC; CDR3 protein: CASSLAAGQGSYEQYF
V gene: TRBV5-8; D gene: NA; J gene: TRBJ1-1; CDR3 DNA: TGTGCCAGCAGCTTGGAGGGGGGGGCAACTGAAGCTTTCTTT; CDR3 protein: CASSLEGGATEAFF
V gene: TRBV19; D gene: NA; J gene: TRBJ2-7; CDR3 DNA: TGTGCCAGTAGTAGGGGGCCGACAGACCGATATTTCTACGAGCAGTACTTC; CDR3 protein: CASSRGPTDRYFYEQYF
V gene: TRBV6-5; D gene: TRBD2; J gene: TRBJ2-1; CDR3 DNA: TGTGCCAGCACCACGGGGGGGGAAAACAATGAGCAGTTCTTC; CDR3 protein: CASTTGGENNEQFF
V gene: TRBV10-3; D gene: NA; J gene: TRBJ2-2; CDR3 DNA: TGTGCCATCAAAAGTACCCTGCTGAGGAACACCGGGGAGCTGTTTTTT; CDR3 protein: CAIKSTLLRNTGELFF
V gene: TRBV15; D gene: NA; J gene: TRBJ1-1; CDR3 DNA: TGTGCCACCAGCAGAGATAGGAGGGGCGCGGACACTGAAGCTTTCTTT; CDR3 protein: CATSRDRRGADTEAFF
V gene: TRBV10-3; D gene: NA; J gene: TRBJ1-5; CDR3 DNA: TGTGCCATCAGTGAACGGGGGGTCGGTCAGCCCCAGCATTTT; CDR3 protein: CAISERGVGQPQHF
V gene: TRBV11-2; D gene: TRBD1; J gene: TRBJ2-7; CDR3 DNA: TGTGCCAGCAGCCTCTCCGGGACAGGGACCTACGAGCAGTACTTC; CDR3 protein: CASSLSGTGTYEQYF
V gene: TRBV6-1; D gene: TRBD2; J gene: TRBJ2-6; CDR3 DNA: TGTGCCAGCGAGCGGGAGGGCTCTGGGGCCAACGTCCTGACTTTC; CDR3 protein: CASEREGSGANVLTF
V gene: TRBV7-2; D gene: TRBD2; J gene: TRBJ2-3; CDR3 DNA: TGTGCCAGCAGCCCCCGAACGGGACTACTACGTGAGTCGCAGTATTTT; CDR3 protein: CASSPRTGLLRESQYF
V gene: TRBV29-1; D gene: NA; J gene: TRBJ2-3; CDR3 DNA: TGCAGCGTTGAAAGGCAGGAAGGAGATACGCAGTATTTT; CDR3 protein: CSVERQEGDTQYF